A selection of T cell receptor beta chains follows, all from one sample in a study of T cell responses to AZD1222 COVID-19 vaccine. Data came from immunoSEQ multiplex PCR; TCRdb stores just in-frame clones and leaves some out. The sample consists of around 50,000 clones, about 81% of them appearing once. The sample here was peripheral blood, taken on day 0 of AZD1222 vaccination. Every receptor here comes from an adult in good health. Each CDR3 is given without its conserved first and last residue.

>TRBV2|TRBJ2-3
ASSEDLGAGDTQY
>TRBV5-1|TRBJ1-2
ASSLGGGYT
>TRBV7-9|TRBJ1-5
ASSLAGSNQPQH
>TRBV6-5|TRBJ1-5
ASRGAGQGNQPQH
>TRBV7-9|TRBJ2-7
ASSLVSYEQY
>TRBV4-1|TRBJ2-7
ASSRGLAGDAEEQY
>TRBV12-3/TRBV12-4|TRBJ2-2
ASRINSPGELF
>TRBV6-5|TRBJ1-5
ASRESNQPQH
>TRBV5-5|TRBJ2-5
ASSFGPRGETQY
>TRBV29-1|TRBJ1-1
SVSGTGGTEAF
>TRBV9|TRBJ2-3
ASSVLSARGVTDTQY
>TRBV5-1|TRBJ2-1
ASKVYAGSSYNEQF
>TRBV9|TRBJ2-2
ASSGRDRAAGELF
>TRBV7-8|TRBJ2-1
ASSRGRGDNEQF
>TRBV6-5|TRBJ2-1
ASSQKGRYSQF
>TRBV5-4|TRBJ1-2
ASSLVGLNNYGYT
>TRBV9|TRBJ2-2
ASSVVRDTGELF
>TRBV4-3|TRBJ1-2
ASSQLTGRSYT
>TRBV4-3|TRBJ1-1
ASSQGGYYTEAF
>TRBV19|TRBJ1-5
ASNPQGAQPQH
>TRBV30|TRBJ2-7
AWSVLFSGSGGSYEQY
>TRBV27|TRBJ2-7
ASKVDSGQGTYEQY
>TRBV28|TRBJ1-2
ASSSPWTGQSYGYT
>TRBV18|TRBJ1-1
ASSSGTGNTEAF
>TRBV18|TRBJ2-6
ASSPKVSWGPGANVLT
>TRBV2|TRBJ1-5
ASSGQNSNQPQH
>TRBV12-3/TRBV12-4|TRBJ2-2
ANQRGNTGELF
>TRBV2|TRBJ1-1
ASSAGPSRPYYTEAF
>TRBV14|TRBJ1-2
ASSQDLGAGGYT
>TRBV7-3|TRBJ1-2
ASSLSAESFYGYT
>TRBV29-1|TRBJ2-3
SVVGSQAKSDTQY
>TRBV5-5|TRBJ2-4
ASRVRVSNVLAY
>TRBV5-1|TRBJ2-1
ASSRDFMDNEQF
>TRBV19|TRBJ1-4
ASRADTATNEKLF
>TRBV4-1|TRBJ2-2
ASSQGVAGGPAGELF
>TRBV19|TRBJ1-1
ASSIEGTEAF
>TRBV7-9|TRBJ2-1
ASSKGLRNNNEQF
>TRBV3-1/TRBV3-2|TRBJ1-2
ASSLDRLYGYT
>TRBV6-1|TRBJ1-1
ASSSIKNTEAF
>TRBV3-1/TRBV3-2|TRBJ1-5
ASSQQTGGNNQPQH
>TRBV7-8|TRBJ2-4
ASSQGVAKNIQY
>TRBV9|TRBJ2-2
ASSVTGGANTGELF
>TRBV11-2|TRBJ1-1
ASSFRDRGMNTEAF
>TRBV5-1|TRBJ1-2
ASSPRTGNYGYT
>TRBV28|TRBJ1-1
AIGQTFGAF
>TRBV19|TRBJ1-2
ASNPTGLGYGYT
>TRBV9|TRBJ2-7
ASSVVASGGDEQY
>TRBV6-2/TRBV6-3|TRBJ1-2
ASSYGWVSSDYGYT
>TRBV28|TRBJ1-6
ASSTYRLRRRQGYNSPLH
>TRBV6-5|TRBJ1-1
ASSSGTSEAF
>TRBV15|TRBJ2-3
ATSRGDRGTDTQY
>TRBV4-3|TRBJ2-1
ASSQYGVASSYNEQF
>TRBV6-4|TRBJ1-5
ASSASGTGVVSQPQH
>TRBV29-1|TRBJ2-1
SAGLAGPNEQF
>TRBV29-1|TRBJ1-1
SVDEYTEAF
>TRBV28|TRBJ1-2
ASTKIAGGRGYT
>TRBV5-4|TRBJ2-1
ASSGEVWAGEQF
>TRBV7-2|TRBJ2-1
ASSLEVYNEQF
>TRBV19|TRBJ2-1
ASSLAGGGQF
>TRBV9|TRBJ1-2
ASSVEGRFNYGYT